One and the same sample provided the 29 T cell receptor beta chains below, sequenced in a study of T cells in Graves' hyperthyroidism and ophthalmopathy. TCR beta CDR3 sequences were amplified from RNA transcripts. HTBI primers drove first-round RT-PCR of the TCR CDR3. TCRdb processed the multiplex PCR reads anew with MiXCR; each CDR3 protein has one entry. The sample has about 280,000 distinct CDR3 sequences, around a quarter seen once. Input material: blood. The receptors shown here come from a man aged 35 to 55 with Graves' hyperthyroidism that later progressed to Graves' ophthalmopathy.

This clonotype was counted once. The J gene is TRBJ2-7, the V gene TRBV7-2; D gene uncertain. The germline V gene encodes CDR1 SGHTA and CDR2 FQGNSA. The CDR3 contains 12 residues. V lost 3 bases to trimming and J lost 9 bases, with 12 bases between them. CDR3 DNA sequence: TGTGCCAGCAGCTTGAACGATGAGTGGCAGTACTTC. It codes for CASSLNDEWQYF. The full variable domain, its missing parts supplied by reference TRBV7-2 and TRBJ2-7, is GAGVSQSPSNKVTEKGKDVELRCDPISGHTALYWYRQSLGQGLEFLIYFQGNSAPDKSGLPSDRFSAERTGGSVSTLTIQRTQQEDSAVYLCASSLNDEWQYFGPGTRLTVT.

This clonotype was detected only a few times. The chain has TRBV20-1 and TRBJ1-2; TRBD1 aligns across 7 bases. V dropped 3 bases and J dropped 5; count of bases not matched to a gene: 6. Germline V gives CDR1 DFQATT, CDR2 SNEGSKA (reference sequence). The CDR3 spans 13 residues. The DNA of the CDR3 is TGCAGTGCTAGCACCGGGACAGCGTATGGCTACACCTTC. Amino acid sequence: CSASTGTAYGYTF.

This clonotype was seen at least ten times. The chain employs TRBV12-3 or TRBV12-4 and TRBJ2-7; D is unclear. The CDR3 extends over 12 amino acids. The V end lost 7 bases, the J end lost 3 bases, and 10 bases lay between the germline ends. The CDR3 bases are TGTGCCAGCACTCTAGGCCACTACGAGCAGTACTTC. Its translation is CASTLGHYEQYF.

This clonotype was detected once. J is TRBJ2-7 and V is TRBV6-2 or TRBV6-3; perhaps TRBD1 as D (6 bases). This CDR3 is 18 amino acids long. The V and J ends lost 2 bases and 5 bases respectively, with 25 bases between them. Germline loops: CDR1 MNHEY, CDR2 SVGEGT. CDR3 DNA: TGTGCCAGCAGTTACGGCAGGGGAAAACCGGGCCCCCCCCACGAGCAGTACTTC. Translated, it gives CASSYGRGKPGPPHEQYF.

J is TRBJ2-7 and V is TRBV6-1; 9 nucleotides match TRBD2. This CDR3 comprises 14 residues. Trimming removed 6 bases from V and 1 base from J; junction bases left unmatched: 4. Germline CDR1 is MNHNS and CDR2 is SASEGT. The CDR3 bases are TGTGCCAGCAGACCTCTAGCGGGATCCTACGAGCAGTACTTC. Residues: CASRPLAGSYEQYF.

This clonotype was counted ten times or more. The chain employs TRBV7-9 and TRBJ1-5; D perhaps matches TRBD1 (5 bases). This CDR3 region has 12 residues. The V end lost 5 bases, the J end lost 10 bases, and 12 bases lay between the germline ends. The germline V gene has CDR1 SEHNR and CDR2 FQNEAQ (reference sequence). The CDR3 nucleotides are TGTGCCAGCAGCAAGATAACAGGACCCCAGCATTTT. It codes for CASSKITGPQHF.

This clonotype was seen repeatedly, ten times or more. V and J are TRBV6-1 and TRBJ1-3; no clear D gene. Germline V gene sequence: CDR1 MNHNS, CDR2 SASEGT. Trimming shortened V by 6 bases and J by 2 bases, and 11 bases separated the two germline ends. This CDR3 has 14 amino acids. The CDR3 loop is CASSQASTGNTIYF. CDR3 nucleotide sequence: TGTGCCAGCAGCCAGGCTTCAACTGGAAACACCATATATTTT.

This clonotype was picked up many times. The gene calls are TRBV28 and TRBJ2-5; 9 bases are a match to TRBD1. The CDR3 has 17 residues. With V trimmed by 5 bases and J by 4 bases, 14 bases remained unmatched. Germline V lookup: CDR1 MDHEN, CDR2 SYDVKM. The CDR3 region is CASSILTGTGFSETQYF. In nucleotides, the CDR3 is TGTGCCAGCAGTATCCTCACCGGGACAGGGTTCTCAGAGACCCAGTACTTC.

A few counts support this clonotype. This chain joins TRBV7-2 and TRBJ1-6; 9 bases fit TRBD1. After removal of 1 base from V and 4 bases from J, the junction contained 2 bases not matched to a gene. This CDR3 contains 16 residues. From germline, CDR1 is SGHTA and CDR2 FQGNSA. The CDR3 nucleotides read TGTGCCAGCAGCTTAGGGGGACAGGGTTATAATTCACCCCTCCACTTT. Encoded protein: CASSLGGQGYNSPLHF.

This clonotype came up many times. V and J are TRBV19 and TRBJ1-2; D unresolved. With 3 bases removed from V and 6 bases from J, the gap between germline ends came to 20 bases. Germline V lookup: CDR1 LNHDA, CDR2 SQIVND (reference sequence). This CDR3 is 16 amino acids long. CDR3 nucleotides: TGTGCCAGTAGTATTATAGGTAGCAGGCACTTTGATGGCTACACCTTC. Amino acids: CASSIIGSRHFDGYTF.

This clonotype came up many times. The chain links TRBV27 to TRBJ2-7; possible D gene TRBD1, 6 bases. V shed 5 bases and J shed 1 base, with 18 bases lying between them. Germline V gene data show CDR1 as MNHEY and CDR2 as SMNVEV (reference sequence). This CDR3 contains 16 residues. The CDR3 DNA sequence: TGTGCCAGCAGTACTTACCCCGGGACATCGTCCTACGAGCAGTACTTC. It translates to CASSTYPGTSSYEQYF.

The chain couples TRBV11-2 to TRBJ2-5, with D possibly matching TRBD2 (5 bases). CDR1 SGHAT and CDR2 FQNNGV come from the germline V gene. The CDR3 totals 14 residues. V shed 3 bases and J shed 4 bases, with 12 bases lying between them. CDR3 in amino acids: CASSFQDWGETQYF. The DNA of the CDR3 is TGTGCCAGCAGCTTCCAGGACTGGGGAGAGACCCAGTACTTC.

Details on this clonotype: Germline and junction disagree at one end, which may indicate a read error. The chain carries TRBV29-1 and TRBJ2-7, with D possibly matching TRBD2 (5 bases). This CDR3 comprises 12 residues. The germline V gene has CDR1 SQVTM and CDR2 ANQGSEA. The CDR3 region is CSASGSGYGQYF. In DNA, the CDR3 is TGCAGCGCTTCGGGGTCCGGGTACGGGCAGTACTTC.

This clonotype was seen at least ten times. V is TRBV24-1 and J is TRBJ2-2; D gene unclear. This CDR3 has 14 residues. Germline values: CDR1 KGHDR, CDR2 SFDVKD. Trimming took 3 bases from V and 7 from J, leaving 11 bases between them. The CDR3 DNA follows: TGTGCCACCAGTGATCCCGCTTCAGGCGGGGAGCTGTTTTTT. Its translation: CATSDPASGGELFF.

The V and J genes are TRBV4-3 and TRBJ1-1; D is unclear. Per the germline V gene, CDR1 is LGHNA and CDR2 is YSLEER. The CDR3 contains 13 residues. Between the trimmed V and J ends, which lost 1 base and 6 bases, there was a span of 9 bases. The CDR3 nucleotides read TGCGCCAGCAGCCAAGGCTCAGTAGCTGAAGCTTTCTTT. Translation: CASSQGSVAEAFF.

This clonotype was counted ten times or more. CDR3 coding DNA: TGTGCCAGCAGCTTAATGCCCAATCAGCCCCAGCATTTT. Translation: CASSLMPNQPQHF. The rearrangement links TRBV7-3 to TRBJ1-5; D unresolved. The length of the CDR3 is 13 residues. Germline V CDR1 and CDR2: SGHTA, FQGTGA. V lost 1 base and J lost 3, with 4 bases in between.

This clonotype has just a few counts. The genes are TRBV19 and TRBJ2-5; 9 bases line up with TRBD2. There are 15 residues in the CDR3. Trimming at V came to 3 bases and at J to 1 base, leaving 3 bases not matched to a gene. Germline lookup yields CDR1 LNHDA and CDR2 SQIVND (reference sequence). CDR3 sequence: CASSIQGLAQETQYF. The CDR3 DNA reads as TGTGCCAGTAGTATCCAGGGACTAGCCCAAGAGACCCAGTACTTC.

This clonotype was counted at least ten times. This CDR3 reads CASSLEGADEQYF. In DNA, the CDR3 is TGCGCCAGCAGCTTGGAGGGGGCGGATGAGCAGTACTTC. The chain carries TRBV5-1 and TRBJ2-7; 7 bases fit TRBD1. This CDR3 comprises 13 residues. V was pared by 0 bases and J by 7 bases, with 4 bases of the junction left unmatched. CDR1 SGHRS and CDR2 YFSETQ come from the germline V gene.

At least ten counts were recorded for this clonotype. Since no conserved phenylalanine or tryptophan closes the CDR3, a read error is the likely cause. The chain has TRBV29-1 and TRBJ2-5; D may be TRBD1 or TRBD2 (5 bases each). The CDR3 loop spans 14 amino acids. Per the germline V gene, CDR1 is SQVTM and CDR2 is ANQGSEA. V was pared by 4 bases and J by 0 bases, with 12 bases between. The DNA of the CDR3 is TGCAGCGTTGGGGGCACGCGGGACCAAGAGACCCAGTACATC. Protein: CSVGGTRDQETQYI.

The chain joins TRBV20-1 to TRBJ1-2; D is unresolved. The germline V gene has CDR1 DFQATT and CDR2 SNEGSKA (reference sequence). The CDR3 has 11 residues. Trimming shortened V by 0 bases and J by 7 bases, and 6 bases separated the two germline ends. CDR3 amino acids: CSARDSLGYTF. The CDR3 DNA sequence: TGCAGTGCTAGAGACAGCCTTGGCTACACCTTC.

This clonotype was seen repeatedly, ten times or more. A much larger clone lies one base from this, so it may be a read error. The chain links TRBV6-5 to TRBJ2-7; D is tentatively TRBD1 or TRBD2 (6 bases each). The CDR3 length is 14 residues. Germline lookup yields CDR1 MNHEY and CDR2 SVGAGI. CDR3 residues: CASGYSRGDYEQYF. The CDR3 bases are TGTGCCAGCGGTTATTCTAGGGGGGACTACGAGCAGTACTTC.

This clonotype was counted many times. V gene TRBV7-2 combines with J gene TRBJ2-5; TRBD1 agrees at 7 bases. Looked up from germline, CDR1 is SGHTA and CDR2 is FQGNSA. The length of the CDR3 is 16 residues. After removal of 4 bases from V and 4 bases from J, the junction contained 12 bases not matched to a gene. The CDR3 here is CASSYNQHRGAETQYF. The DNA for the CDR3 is TGTGCCAGCAGCTATAACCAGCACAGGGGAGCAGAGACCCAGTACTTC.

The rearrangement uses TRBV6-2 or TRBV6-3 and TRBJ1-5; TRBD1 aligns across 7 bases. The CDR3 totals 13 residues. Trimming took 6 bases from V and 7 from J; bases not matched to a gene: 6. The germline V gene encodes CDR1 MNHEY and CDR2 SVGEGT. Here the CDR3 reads CASSRQGVQPQHF. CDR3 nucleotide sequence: TGTGCCAGCAGCAGACAGGGCGTCCAGCCCCAGCATTTT.

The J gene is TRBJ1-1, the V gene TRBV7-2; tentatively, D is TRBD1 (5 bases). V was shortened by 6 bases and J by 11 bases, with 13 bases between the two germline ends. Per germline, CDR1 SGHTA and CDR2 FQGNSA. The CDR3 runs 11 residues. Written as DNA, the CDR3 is TGTGCCAGCAGGCTCAGGGATGTGGCTTTCTTT. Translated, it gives CASRLRDVAFF.

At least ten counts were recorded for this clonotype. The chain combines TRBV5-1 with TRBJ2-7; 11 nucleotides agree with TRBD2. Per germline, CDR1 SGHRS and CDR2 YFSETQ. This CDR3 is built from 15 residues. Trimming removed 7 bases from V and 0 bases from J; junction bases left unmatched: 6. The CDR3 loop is CASPGLAESSYEQYF. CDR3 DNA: TGCGCCAGCCCGGGACTAGCGGAAAGCTCCTACGAGCAGTACTTC.

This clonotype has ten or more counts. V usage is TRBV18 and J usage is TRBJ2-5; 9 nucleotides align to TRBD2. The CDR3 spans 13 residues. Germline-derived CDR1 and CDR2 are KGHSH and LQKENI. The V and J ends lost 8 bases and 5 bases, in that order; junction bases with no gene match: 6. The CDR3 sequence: CASTGTSYETQYF. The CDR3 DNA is TGTGCCAGCACTGGGACTAGCTATGAGACCCAGTACTTC. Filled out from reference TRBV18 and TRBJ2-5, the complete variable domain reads NAGVMQNPRHLVRRRGQEARLRCSPMKGHSHVYWYRQLPEEGLKFMVYLQKENIIDESGMPKERFSAEFPKEGPSILRIQQVVRGDSAAYFCASTGTSYETQYFGPGTRLLVL.

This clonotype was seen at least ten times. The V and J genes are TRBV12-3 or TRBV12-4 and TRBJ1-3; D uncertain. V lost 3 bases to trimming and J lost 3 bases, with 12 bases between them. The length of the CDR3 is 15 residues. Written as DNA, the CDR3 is TGTGCCAGCAGTTTCTCGGGGATGGATGGAAACACCATATATTTT. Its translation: CASSFSGMDGNTIYF.

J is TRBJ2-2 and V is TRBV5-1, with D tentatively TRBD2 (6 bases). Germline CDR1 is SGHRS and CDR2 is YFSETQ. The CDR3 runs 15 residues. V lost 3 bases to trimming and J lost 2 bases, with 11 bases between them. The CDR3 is CASSSGTFNTGELFF. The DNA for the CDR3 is TGCGCCAGCAGCTCCGGGACTTTCAACACCGGGGAGCTGTTTTTT.

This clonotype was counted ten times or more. The CDR3 reads CASSPSVGNEQYF. The CDR3 coding sequence is TGTGCCAGCAGCCCCTCCGTTGGGAACGAGCAGTACTTC. V and J are TRBV9 and TRBJ2-7, with D hard to call. The CDR3 spans 13 residues. CDR1 is SGDLS, CDR2 YYNGEE, per germline. V was trimmed by 4 bases and J by 5 bases, leaving 13 bases between them. Drawing the rest from reference TRBV9 and TRBJ2-7, the complete variable domain is DSGVTQTPKHLITATGQRVTLRCSPRSGDLSVYWYQQSLDQGLQFLIQYYNGEERAKGNILERFSAQQFPDLHSELNLSSLELGDSALYFCASSPSVGNEQYFGPGTRLTVT.